The 20 T cell receptor beta chains given below trace back to one sample, sequenced in a study of blood T cell repertoires in COVID-19. Data came from immunoSEQ multiplex PCR; TCRdb stores just in-frame clones and leaves some out. This table holds over 200,000 clones, almost 85% found once. The specimen sequenced was peripheral blood. The source of these receptors is a woman aged 45-65 years with active or convalescent COVID-19.

The rearrangement uses TRBV3-1 (or the pseudogene TRBV3-2) and TRBJ1-6; 7 bases match TRBD1. The CDR3 has 15 residues. Germline CDR1 reads LGHDT; CDR2 reads YNNKEL (reference sequence). With V trimmed by 6 bases and J by 8 bases, 10 bases remained unmatched. The CDR3 reads CASSPVGTVDSPLHF. CDR3 bases: TGTGCCAGCAGTCCAGTGGGGACAGTGGATTCACCCCTCCACTTT.

This clone was recorded a few times. The chain carries TRBV9 and TRBJ1-3; no clear D. Trimming shortened V by 0 bases and J by 0 bases, and 7 bases separated the two germline ends. Germline V gives CDR1 SGDLS, CDR2 YYNGEE. CDR3 length equals 15 residues. The CDR3, as DNA: TGTGCCAGCAGCGTAGGGGAGAGCTCTGGAAACACCATATATTTT. Its translation is CASSVGESSGNTIYF.

The chain has TRBV5-5 and TRBJ2-5, with 8 positions matching TRBD2. J was trimmed by 1 base and V by 6 bases; bases with no gene match: 11. CDR3 length: 16 amino acids. CDR1 is SGHKS, CDR2 YYEKEE, per germline (reference sequence). The CDR3 is CASTWRGAQIQETQYF. DNA for the CDR3: TGTGCCAGCACCTGGCGGGGGGCGCAAATCCAAGAGACCCAGTACTTC.

CDR3 sequence reads: CASSTRDRRTMALNTEAFF. DNA for the CDR3: TGTGCCAGCAGCACCCGGGACAGGAGGACTATGGCACTGAACACTGAAGCTTTCTTT. This chain uses TRBV11-2 with TRBJ1-1, with 8 bases fitting TRBD1. CDR1 is SGHAT, CDR2 FQNNGV, per germline. V lost 5 bases and J lost 0; bases outside the gene matches: 17. The CDR3 totals 19 residues.

V gene TRBV5-1 combines with J gene TRBJ2-5; 8 bases are shared with TRBD1. The V segment lost 6 bases and the J segment 4 bases; nucleotides outside the gene matches: 8. This CDR3 has 14 amino acids. Germline assignment: CDR1 SGHRS and CDR2 YFSETQ. The CDR3 spells CASKTGQGVETQYF. For the CDR3, the DNA is TGCGCCAGCAAGACAGGACAGGGTGTAGAGACCCAGTACTTC.

This chain connects TRBV10-3 to TRBJ1-1; D perhaps matches TRBD1 (5 bases). The CDR3 is made up of 12 amino acids. Trimming removed 3 bases from V and 6 bases from J, with 8 bases in between. In germline, CDR1 is ENHRY, CDR2 SYGVKD. CDR3 nucleotides: TGTGCCATCAGTGACCAGGGCGCTGAAGCTTTCTTT. Residues: CAISDQGAEAFF.

V and J are TRBV5-1 and TRBJ1-1; 8 bases are a match to TRBD1. Germline CDR1 SGHRS, CDR2 YFSETQ. The CDR3 spans 13 residues. The V segment lost 0 bases and the J segment 11 bases; nucleotides outside the gene matches: 6. The CDR3 protein is CASSLGDRGAAFF. The CDR3 DNA reads as TGCGCCAGCAGCTTGGGAGACAGGGGTGCTGCTTTCTTT.

This chain joins TRBV10-3 and TRBJ1-5; D may be TRBD1 (6 bases). V was pared by 0 bases and J by 4 bases, with 13 bases between. CDR3 length equals 16 residues. CDR1 is ENHRY, CDR2 SYGVKD, per germline. As DNA, the CDR3 is TGTGCCATCAGTGAGTCGAAGCCCGGGACAAATCAGCCCCAGCATTTT. Translation: CAISESKPGTNQPQHF.

V is TRBV6-1 and J is TRBJ1-2; perhaps TRBD1 as D (5 bases). The V end was cut by 2 bases, the J end by 5 bases, with 9 bases between. Germline CDR1 is MNHNS and CDR2 is SASEGT. The CDR3 is 13 residues long. The CDR3 nucleotides read TGTGCCAGCAGTGAAAACGGGGGGTATGGCTACACCTTC. Translating it yields CASSENGGYGYTF.

V usage is TRBV28 and J usage is TRBJ1-5, with D possibly matching TRBD1 (6 bases). The germline V and J ends were trimmed by 5 bases and 4 bases, with 15 bases remaining between them. The CDR3 is 15 amino acids. The germline V gene has CDR1 MDHEN and CDR2 SYDVKM. The CDR3 sequence: CASSPRGRGNQPQHF. The CDR3 DNA is TGTGCCAGCAGTCCCCGCGGTAGGGGGAATCAGCCCCAGCATTTT.

V and J are TRBV2 and TRBJ1-1; tentative D call: TRBD1 (5 bases). V was pared by 4 bases and J by 1 base, with 10 bases between. The CDR3 consists of 14 residues. CDR1 and CDR2 from the germline V gene are SNHLY and FYNNEI. The CDR3 DNA is TGTGCCAGCAGTGCCTTCCAGGGGAACACTGAAGCTTTCTTT. Translation gives CASSAFQGNTEAFF.

This clone was detected a few times. The V call is TRBV19, the J call TRBJ1-1; D remains ambiguous. The CDR3 covers 11 residues. Trimming left V 6 bases short and J 7 bases short, with 9 bases between. CDR1 is LNHDA, CDR2 SQIVND, per germline (reference sequence). The CDR3 region has the DNA TGTGCCAGTAGCCCGGGGATTGAAGCTTTCTTT. This sequence encodes CASSPGIEAFF.

The chain uses TRBV5-1 and TRBJ1-2, with TRBD1 identical over 7 bases. The germline V gene has CDR1 SGHRS and CDR2 YFSETQ. Trimming at V came to 0 bases and at J to 8 bases, leaving 4 bases not matched to a gene. The CDR3 runs to 13 residues. Here the CDR3 DNA reads TGCGCCAGCAGCTTGGAAGGGGGCAGCGGCTACACCTTC. It is translated as CASSLEGGSGYTF.

This clone has only a few counts. The chain recombines TRBV24-1 with TRBJ1-5; D might be TRBD1 (6 bases). Deletions cut 3 bases from V and 3 bases from J, with 17 bases between. In germline, CDR1 is KGHDR, CDR2 SFDVKD. The CDR3 sequence is 17 residues long. The CDR3 sequence is CATSDRGAGGDNQPQHF. The CDR3 nucleotides read TGTGCCACCAGTGATCGGGGGGCAGGTGGAGACAATCAGCCCCAGCATTTT.

The rearrangement uses TRBV27 and TRBJ1-4; 9 nucleotides align to TRBD1. CDR3 length: 17 amino acids. V dropped 7 bases and J dropped 4; count of bases not matched to a gene: 13. The germline V gene encodes CDR1 MNHEY and CDR2 SMNVEV (reference sequence). The CDR3 bases are TGTGCCAGCATCTATGGGGACAGGGATCCAGGTAATGAAAAACTGTTTTTT. It specifies CASIYGDRDPGNEKLFF. The complete variable domain, with remaining parts taken from reference TRBV27 and TRBJ1-4, reads EAQVTQNPRYLITVTGKKLTVTCSQNMNHEYMSWYRQDPGLGLRQIYYSMNVEVTDKGDVPEGYKVSRKEKRNFPLILESPSPNQTSLYFCASIYGDRDPGNEKLFFGSGTQLSVL.

V gene TRBV19 combines with J gene TRBJ1-5; 7 bases are a match to TRBD1. The CDR3 spans 16 residues. The germline CDR1 and CDR2 sequences are LNHDA and SQIVND (reference sequence). V lost 4 bases, J lost 1 base, and 7 bases stayed unmatched. The CDR3 here is CASSTTGTASNQPQHF. CDR3 coding DNA: TGTGCCAGTAGTACAACCGGGACAGCAAGCAATCAGCCCCAGCATTTT.

This clone was recorded a few times. The J gene is TRBJ2-3, the V gene TRBV7-3; 10 bases match TRBD2. Losses at the gene ends were 1 base for V and 13 bases for J; bases not matched to a gene: 8. The CDR3 sequence is 14 residues long. The germline V gene encodes CDR1 SGHTA and CDR2 FQGTGA. The CDR3 region is CASSLSPSGGRKYF. CDR3 sequence (DNA): TGTGCCAGCAGCTTAAGCCCTAGCGGGGGAAGAAAGTATTTT. The full variable domain, with the rest looked up from reference TRBV7-3 and TRBJ2-3, is GAGVSQTPSNKVTEKGKYVELRCDPISGHTALYWYRQSLGQGPEFLIYFQGTGAADDSGLPNDRFFAVRPEGSVSTLKIQRTERGDSAVYLCASSLSPSGGRKYFGPGTRLTVL.

The rearrangement joins TRBV6-5 to TRBJ1-1; D uncertain. The length of the CDR3 is 13 residues. V lost 2 bases, J lost 4 bases, and 8 bases lay in between. Per germline, CDR1 MNHEY and CDR2 SVGAGI. As DNA, the CDR3 is TGTGCCAGCAGTTACGTGGGCAGCACTGAAGCTTTCTTT. Translated, it gives CASSYVGSTEAFF.

This chain joins TRBV9 and TRBJ1-2, with D tentatively TRBD1 (5 bases). V was clipped by 1 base and J by 5 bases, with 12 bases between them. The CDR3 extends over 14 amino acids. Germline V gene data show CDR1 as SGDLS and CDR2 as YYNGEE. CDR3: CASSVQTASYGYTF. The CDR3 region has the DNA TGTGCCAGCAGCGTACAGACAGCGTCATATGGCTACACCTTC.

This clone has just one count. The CDR3 sequence is CASARLAVPSSTDTQYF. The CDR3 nucleotides read TGTGCCAGCGCCCGGCTAGCGGTACCTTCGAGCACAGATACGCAGTATTTT. The V and J genes are TRBV11-2 and TRBJ2-3; 7 bases are shared with TRBD2. This CDR3 spans 17 amino acids. CDR1 SGHAT and CDR2 FQNNGV come from the germline V gene. J lost 0 bases, V lost 8 bases, and 14 bases had no gene match.